This T cell receptor beta chain emerged from a study of blood T cell repertoires in COVID-19. In germline, CDR1 is LNHDA, CDR2 SQIVND (reference sequence). V was trimmed by 11 bases and J by 11 bases, leaving 15 bases between them. CDR3 length: 11 amino acids. The method was immunoSEQ multiplex PCR; TCRdb's version includes in-frame clones alone and lacks a portion of them. The sample yields 300,000 to 400,000 clones, about 87% seen once. The TCR sequence derives from a woman aged 45-65 years with COVID-19, enrolled during active disease. V and J are TRBV19 and TRBJ1-4; D is possibly TRBD1 (6 bases). The sample was peripheral blood. For the CDR3, the DNA is TGTGCCGGCTACAGGGTACGTAAACTGTTTTTT. Its protein is CAGYRVRKLFF.